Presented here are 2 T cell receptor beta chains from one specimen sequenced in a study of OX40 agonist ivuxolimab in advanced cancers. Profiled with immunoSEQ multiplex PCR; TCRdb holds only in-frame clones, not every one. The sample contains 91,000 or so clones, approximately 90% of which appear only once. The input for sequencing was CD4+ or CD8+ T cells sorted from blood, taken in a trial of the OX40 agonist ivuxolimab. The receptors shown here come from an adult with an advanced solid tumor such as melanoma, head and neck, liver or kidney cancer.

The CDR3 sequence is CASSLPGSGRTEQYF. The CDR3 nucleotides read TGTGCCAGCAGTCTGCCCGGGAGCGGGAGGACCGAGCAGTACTTC. V usage is TRBV5-4 and J usage is TRBJ2-7; 9 nucleotides line up with TRBD2. The CDR3 totals 15 residues. V lost 5 bases and J lost 6; bases outside the gene matches: 12. Per germline, CDR1 SGHNT and CDR2 YYREEE (reference sequence).

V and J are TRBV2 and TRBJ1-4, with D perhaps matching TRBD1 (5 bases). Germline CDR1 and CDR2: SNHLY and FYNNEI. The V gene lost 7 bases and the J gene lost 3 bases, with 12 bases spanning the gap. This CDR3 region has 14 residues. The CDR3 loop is CASKISRANEKLFF. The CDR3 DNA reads TGTGCCAGCAAAATCAGCAGGGCTAATGAAAAACTGTTTTTT.